The present T cell receptor (beta chain) was sequenced within a study of CXCR3-negative and CXCR3-positive naive CD8 T cells. Background on the study: Summed over all libraries, TRB reads came to around 140 million, with about 1.5 +/- 0.3 million per library. Study-level results: Naive cells, whether CXCR3-negative or CXCR3-positive, had similar TRBV-TRBJ usage, while memory cells differed. CXCR3-negative naive cells had less hydrophobic TRB CDR3s than did CXCR3-positive naive cells.

5' RACE with UMI labels generated the TRB cDNA libraries. TCRdb processed the 5' RACE reads again and assigns one entry to each CDR3 protein, with no DNA. The ten most abundant clones cover about 1.6% of a sample with 46,000 or so distinct CDR3 sequences. With respect to this clonotype: Its target is unknown.

The sequenced material came from naive CXCR3- CD8+ T cells from blood. The subset is: CD45RO-CCR7+CD27+CD95- naive CD8+ T cells lacking CXCR3 (TNR3-). The TCR was taken from a human donor in good health. Some clones in this sample may be carry-over from other donors' samples.

CDR3 amino acids: CSARDPGGINYGYTF. The rearrangement links TRBV20-1 to TRBJ1-2; there is no DNA to check the TCRdb D call of TRBD1. The CDR3 loop spans 15 amino acids. The germline gives CDR1 DFQATT, CDR2 SNEGSKA (reference sequence).